These 21 T cell receptor beta chains share one sample of origin, sequenced in a study of blood T cells in healthy people across ages (dated by TCRdb to 2015 to 2017). Libraries were built with 5' RACE. Sequencing took place on an Illumina HiSeq 2500. The second PCR ran for roughly 7 to 12 cycles and used a J-beta primer mix along with a sample-barcoded 5' primer. TCRdb trimmed public reads at Q25 via fastp, called clones via MiXCR and kept in-frame beta chains. CDR3 protein sequences are deduplicated, and each keeps its most common genes and DNA. This sample lists 1.5 million to 2 million distinct CDR3 sequences; around 50% were detected once. More than 2% of the sample comes from the top ten. Sequencing was carried out using blood. Receptor source: a woman aged 40 to 50 in good health.

Comment on this clonotype: One end of the junction does not line up with germline, which may come from a read error. V usage is TRBV10-3 and J usage is TRBJ2-7; TRBD1 matches at 8 bases. The CDR3 runs to 18 residues. CDR1 is ENHRY, CDR2 SYGVKD, per germline. The CDR3 bases are TGTACCATCAGTGAGGTGTCATGGCCCGGACAGGGAGACCACGAGCAGTACTTC. Its protein is CTISEVSWPGQGDHEQYF.

This chain links TRBV7-2 with TRBJ2-1; 9 positions match TRBD2. This CDR3 is 19 amino acids long. The J segment lost 4 bases and the V segment lost 3 bases, leaving 16 bases of the junction unmatched. Per the germline V gene, CDR1 is SGHTA and CDR2 is FQGNSA. The CDR3, as DNA: TGTGCCAGCAGCTTCGGCGGATATTGGGCGGGGGGGCTATACAATGAGCAGTTCTTC. This sequence encodes CASSFGGYWAGGLYNEQFF.

The sample holds many counts of this clonotype. The rearrangement links TRBV7-2 to TRBJ2-3; TRBD2 matches 9 bases. Per the germline V gene, CDR1 is SGHTA and CDR2 is FQGNSA. The V and J ends lost 2 bases and 3 bases, in that order; junction bases with no gene match: 6. This CDR3 is built from 16 residues. CDR3 sequence (DNA): TGTGCCAGCAGCTTACAAGCGGGGGGTGGTACAGATACGCAGTATTTT. Protein: CASSLQAGGGTDTQYF.

The V gene is TRBV29-1, the J gene TRBJ2-3; 8 nucleotides align to TRBD2. The V and J ends lost 7 bases and 2 bases, in that order; junction bases with no gene match: 17. The CDR3 is 17 amino acids. Per the germline V gene, CDR1 is SQVTM and CDR2 is ANQGSEA. CDR3 loop: CSAGSRKRGPYTDTQYF. Here the CDR3 DNA reads TGCAGCGCTGGCTCCAGGAAGCGGGGGCCTTACACAGATACGCAGTATTTT.

The chain carries TRBV4-3 and TRBJ2-7, with unresolved D. Germline V gene sequence: CDR1 LGHNA, CDR2 YSLEER. The CDR3 sequence is 15 residues long. V was cut by 0 bases and J by 7 bases, with 16 bases left in between. DNA for the CDR3: TGCGCCAGCAGCCAAGATGTGGCTAGGGCTGGGGAGCAGTACTTC. This gives the protein CASSQDVARAGEQYF.

The CDR3 loop is CASTLVFEQFF. CDR3 sequence (DNA): TGTGCCAGCACCTTGGTTTTTGAGCAGTTCTTC. This chain joins TRBV12-3 or TRBV12-4 and TRBJ2-1; D is ambiguous. This CDR3 is 11 amino acids long. V was trimmed by 7 bases and J by 9 bases, leaving 10 bases between them.

In this sample, this clonotype turned up once. The J gene is TRBJ1-2, the V gene TRBV20-1; possible D gene TRBD1, 5 bases. The CDR3 sequence is 13 residues long. Trimming removed 0 bases from V and 10 bases from J, with 15 bases in between. Germline loops: CDR1 DFQATT, CDR2 SNEGSKA (reference sequence). CDR3 bases: TGCAGTGCTAGAGATGGGGGGGGTATTGCCTACACCTTC. This gives the protein CSARDGGGIAYTF.

This clonotype was seen only a few times. The rearrangement links TRBV20-1 to TRBJ2-5; the D is unclear. CDR1 DFQATT and CDR2 SNEGSKA come from the germline V gene (reference sequence). Trimming removed 3 bases at V and 4 bases at J, with 9 bases between. The CDR3 consists of 12 residues. CDR3 DNA: TGCAGTGCTAGTCTAGGATCAGAGACCCAGTACTTC. As protein: CSASLGSETQYF.

The chain is built from TRBV7-2 and TRBJ2-2; the D gene could be TRBD1 or TRBD2 (5 bases each). Germline-derived CDR1 and CDR2 are SGHTA and FQGNSA. There are 15 residues in the CDR3. V was pared by 3 bases and J by 1 base, with 9 bases between. CDR3 amino acids: CASSLGEKNTGELFF. CDR3 nucleotides: TGTGCCAGCAGCTTGGGGGAGAAGAACACCGGGGAGCTGTTTTTT.

CDR3: CASSQDSTGSRLYF. Written as DNA, the CDR3 is TGCGCCAGCAGCCAAGATAGTACGGGGTCGCGCTTGTATTTT. The chain recombines TRBV4-3 with TRBJ2-3, with D perhaps matching TRBD2 (5 bases). There are 14 residues in the CDR3. Trimming took 0 bases from V and 14 from J, leaving 18 bases between them. CDR1 and CDR2 (germline): LGHNA, YSLEER.

This chain links TRBV4-3 with TRBJ1-1; no reliable D call. The V gene's germline CDR1 is LGHNA and CDR2 YSLEER. V was pared by 3 bases and J by 1 base, with 12 bases between. The CDR3 loop spans 15 amino acids. The CDR3 sequence: CASSHSSAGNTEAFF. CDR3 nucleotides: TGCGCCAGCAGCCACTCATCTGCGGGGAACACTGAAGCTTTCTTT.

The CDR3 region is CASSPQAEETQYF. The CDR3 coding sequence is TGTGCCAGCAGCCCCCAGGCTGAAGAGACCCAGTACTTC. V is TRBV13 and J is TRBJ2-5; unclear D gene. The CDR3 spans 13 residues. CDR1 is PRHDT and CDR2 is FYEKMQ in the germline V gene (reference sequence). V was pared by 5 bases and J by 3 bases, with 10 bases between. Full variable domain (remainder filled in from reference TRBV13 and TRBJ2-5): AAGVIQSPRHLIKEKRETATLKCYPIPRHDTVYWYQQGPGQDPQFLISFYEKMQSDKGSIPDRFSAQQFSDYHSELNMSSLELGDSALYFCASSPQAEETQYFGPGTRLLVL.

The table lists this clonotype with a few counts. The chain has TRBV29-1 and TRBJ2-7, with 7 nucleotides matching TRBD1. Trimming took 6 bases from V and 4 from J; bases not matched to a gene: 12. In germline, CDR1 is SQVTM, CDR2 ANQGSEA. The CDR3 covers 14 residues. The chain's CDR3 is CSVRDDRVRYEQYF. CDR3 in DNA: TGCAGCGTCAGAGACGACAGGGTTCGGTACGAGCAGTACTTC.

The chain employs TRBV6-5 and TRBJ1-5, with 7 bases lining up with TRBD1. Losses at the gene ends were 6 bases for V and 0 bases for J; bases not matched to a gene: 2. Germline CDR1 reads MNHEY; CDR2 reads SVGAGI. The CDR3 is made up of 14 amino acids. This chain's CDR3 is CASRGTASNQPQHF. CDR3 sequence (DNA): TGTGCCAGCAGAGGGACAGCTAGCAATCAGCCCCAGCATTTT.

The rearrangement joins TRBV7-9 to TRBJ1-3; D unclear. This CDR3 has 17 amino acids. From germline, CDR1 is SEHNR and CDR2 FQNEAQ (reference sequence). V was trimmed by 2 bases and J by 0 bases, leaving 14 bases between them. The CDR3 DNA sequence: TGTGCCAGCAGCTTACTGGGCCAGCTCTCCTCTGGAAACACCATATATTTT. It specifies CASSLLGQLSSGNTIYF.

This clonotype was observed a handful of times. This sequence joins TRBV10-3 and TRBJ2-3; D remains unclear. The CDR3 extends over 14 amino acids. The V gene lost 8 bases and the J gene lost 2 bases, with 14 bases spanning the gap. CDR1 and CDR2 (germline): ENHRY, SYGVKD. CDR3 loop: CAILEPMFTDTQYF. The CDR3 region has the DNA TGTGCCATCTTGGAACCCATGTTCACAGATACGCAGTATTTT.

This clonotype was detected only a few times. This may come from a read error, since a much larger clone is one base off. The rearrangement links TRBV28 to TRBJ2-7, with 7 bases identical to TRBD2. The V segment lost 7 bases and the J segment 2 bases; nucleotides outside the gene matches: 11. There are 15 residues in the CDR3. Germline values: CDR1 MDHEN, CDR2 SYDVKM. The CDR3 protein is CASTSAGGGTYEQYF. The CDR3 nucleotides are TGTGCCAGCACCTCCGCTGGCGGGGGAACCTACGAGCAGTACTTC.

This chain connects TRBV29-1 to TRBJ2-5; a weak D match, TRBD1 (5 bases). The germline CDR1 and CDR2 sequences are SQVTM and ANQGSEA. Trimming took off 3 bases at V and 5 bases at J, with 16 bases between the two ends. The CDR3 length is 14 residues. CDR3 in amino acids: CSVDLGAGRETQYF. For the CDR3, the DNA is TGCAGCGTTGATTTAGGAGCAGGGCGGGAGACCCAGTACTTC.

J is TRBJ2-3 and V is TRBV20-1; 9 nucleotides agree with TRBD2. V lost 5 bases to trimming and J lost 4 bases; unmatched junction nucleotides: 16. This CDR3 comprises 17 residues. Per the germline V gene, CDR1 is DFQATT and CDR2 is SNEGSKA (reference sequence). CDR3: CSADGRVAGVVSDTQYF. The CDR3 DNA sequence: TGCAGTGCTGACGGGCGGGTAGCGGGGGTGGTATCAGATACGCAGTATTTT.

On this clonotype: The junction departs from the called germline gene at one end, perhaps through a read error. The chain combines TRBV18 with TRBJ2-7, with 9 bases identical to TRBD1. The better agreement between TRBJ2-5 and the DNA end casts doubt on the J call. The CDR3 spans 16 residues. Germline CDR1 and CDR2: KGHSH and LQKENI. The chain's CDR3 is CATSLAHRGLGETQYF. CDR3 in DNA: TGTGCCACCTCACTGGCCCACAGGGGGCTAGGTGAGACCCAGTACTTC.

The V and J genes are TRBV20-1 and TRBJ1-5; D is possibly TRBD1 (6 bases). The germline V gene has CDR1 DFQATT and CDR2 SNEGSKA (reference sequence). This CDR3 is built from 11 residues. V lost 5 bases and J lost 11, with 13 bases in between. DNA of the CDR3: TGCAGTGCTGGGGGGCGGGAATCCCAGCATTTT. It specifies CSAGGRESQHF.